This T cell receptor (beta chain) was captured in a study of blood T cell repertoires in COVID-19. In the study overall: Sites across the United States, Italy and Spain contributed samples from acute and convalescent COVID-19. In each case, the material was cDNA or gDNA derived from T cells, B-cell-depleted T cells, or PBMCs.

Looked up from germline, CDR1 is SQVTM and CDR2 is ANQGSEA. The CDR3 length is 13 residues. The V end was cut by 5 bases, the J end by 0 bases, with 8 bases between. In the original workflow: Estimated nucleated cell counts came from reference gene primer amplification. Profiling relied on immunoSEQ multiplex PCR, and the TCRdb table lists in-frame clones only, not all of them. The D gene and trimming were derived from the DNA, and the V and J assignments and clone size from that table. The sample has about 200,000 clones, around nine tenths seen once; the top ten hold approximately 6.2%. Sequencing used peripheral blood. The V gene is TRBV29-1, the J gene TRBJ1-3, with D possibly being TRBD1 (5 bases). The receptor comes from a man in his 60s who had recovered from COVID-19. The CDR3 DNA reads TGCAGCGTTACAGGACCCTCTGGAAACACCATATATTTT. Translating gives CSVTGPSGNTIYF.